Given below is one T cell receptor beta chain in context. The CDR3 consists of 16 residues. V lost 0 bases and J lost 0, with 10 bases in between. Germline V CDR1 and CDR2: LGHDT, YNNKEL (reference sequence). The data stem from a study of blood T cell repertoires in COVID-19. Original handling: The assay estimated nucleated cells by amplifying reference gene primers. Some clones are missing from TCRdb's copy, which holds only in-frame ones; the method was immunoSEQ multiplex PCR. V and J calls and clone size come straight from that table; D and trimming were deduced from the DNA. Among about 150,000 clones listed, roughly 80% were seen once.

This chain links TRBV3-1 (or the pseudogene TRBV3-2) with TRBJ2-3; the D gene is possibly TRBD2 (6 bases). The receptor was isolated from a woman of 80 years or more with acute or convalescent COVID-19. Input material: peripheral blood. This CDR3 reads CASSQDPGTSTDTQYF. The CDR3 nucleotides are TGTGCCAGCAGCCAAGATCCCGGGACTAGCACAGATACGCAGTATTTT.